This is a list of T cell receptor beta chains from one sample in a study of shared clonotypes between healthy human individuals. Assay used: immunoSEQ multiplex PCR; TCRdb lists only in-frame clones, some missing. The sample has some 470,000 clones, approximately 80% seen once; the top ten hold 13%. The sample consisted of PBMCs. These receptors were collected from a woman aged 40 to 55 in good health. Some clones in this sample may be carry-over from other donors' samples. The CDR3 runs from the conserved cysteine through the conserved F or W. The D gene is left open where the match is weak. Size is omitted from some rows. Given values are once, few, many or a class for expanded clones.

>15|.|TRBJ2-2|TRBV28|TRBD1
TGTGCCAGCAGTTTACCAGGACAGGGTCCCGGGGAGCTGTTTTTT
CASSLPGQGPGELFF
>17|once|TRBJ1-4|TRBV15|TRBD1
TGTGCCACCAGCGCCGGACAGGAAAAGGGGCTTAATGAAAAACTGTTTTTT
CATSAGQEKGLNEKLFF
>15|.|TRBJ2-2|TRBV9|TRBD2
TGTGCCAGCAGCCCGAGCGGGAGTTACACCGGGGAGCTGTTTTTT
CASSPSGSYTGELFF
>16|.|TRBJ2-5|TRBV6-1|TRBD2
TGTGCCAGCAGTGAAGCGCGGGCTAGCGGACAAGAGACCCAGTACTTC
CASSEARASGQETQYF
>15|.|TRBJ2-7|TRBV27|TRBD1
TGTGCCAGCACCGTCGGGACAGGAGACTCCTACGAGCAGTACTTC
CASTVGTGDSYEQYF
>14|.|TRBJ2-7|TRBV11-3|.
TGTGCCAGCAGCTTAGAGGGGGACCACTACGAGCAGTACTTC
CASSLEGDHYEQYF
>12|.|TRBJ2-5|TRBV5-1|.
TGCGCCAGCAGCCCATTGGGAGAGACCCAGTACTTC
CASSPLGETQYF
>14|.|TRBJ2-1|TRBV29-1|.
TGCAGCGTTGATAACCCGGTGGGGGGCAGTGAGCAGTTCTTC
CSVDNPVGGSEQFF
>14|.|TRBJ2-5|TRBV7-7|.
TGTGCTAGCAGCTTAACAGGGTTTCAAGAGACCCAGTACTTC
CASSLTGFQETQYF
>13|.|TRBJ2-1|TRBV2|TRBD1
TGTGCCAGCATGAAGGACAGGGACAATGAGCAGTTCTTC
CASMKDRDNEQFF
>14|few|TRBJ2-7|TRBV7-2|TRBD1
TGTGCCAGCAGCTCCACAGGGGTCTCCTACGAGCAGTACTTC
CASSSTGVSYEQYF
>16|.|TRBJ2-7|TRBV7-8|TRBD1
TGTGCCAGCAGCGGTTCCTGGGACAGAAACTCCTACGAGCAGTACTTC
CASSGSWDRNSYEQYF
>13|.|TRBJ2-5|TRBV5-1|.
TGCGCCAGCAGCTTGGCAGTTCAAGAGACCCAGTACTTC
CASSLAVQETQYF
>15|once|TRBJ2-1|TRBV7-9|.
TGTGCCAGCAGCTTAGGACAGGCCGCCTGGAATGAGCAGTTCTTC
CASSLGQAAWNEQFF
>14|once|TRBJ1-3|TRBV2|TRBD1
TGTGCCAGCAGTGGGACAGGGGTAGGAAACACCATATATTTT
CASSGTGVGNTIYF
>13|.|TRBJ1-1|TRBV2|.
TGTGCCAGCAGCGGACAGATCGTCACTGAAGCTTTCTTT
CASSGQIVTEAFF
>15|once|TRBJ2-3|TRBV19|.
TGTGCCAGTAGTAAGGACCAATTAGGGCCAGATACGCAGTATTTT
CASSKDQLGPDTQYF
>12|.|TRBJ2-3|TRBV5-4|.
TGTGCCAGCAGCTTGTTGACAGATACGCAGTATTTT
CASSLLTDTQYF
>15|many|TRBJ2-1|TRBV2|TRBD2
TGTGCCAGCAGTGAGTCAGCGGGAGGTGGCTATGAGCAGTTCTTC
CASSESAGGGYEQFF
>13|once|TRBJ2-3|TRBV2|TRBD2
TGTGCCAGCGGCGGGAGGGCGACAGATACGCAGTATTTT
CASGGRATDTQYF
>15|few|TRBJ1-2|TRBV5-1|.
TGCGCCAGCAGCTTGGGGTTGAGGGGGGTAGACGGCTACACCTTC
CASSLGLRGVDGYTF
>19|few|TRBJ2-7|TRBV4-3|TRBD2
TGCGCCAGCAGCCAAGAAATTGGACTAGCGGGATCCAGCTCCTACGAGCAGTACTTC
CASSQEIGLAGSSSYEQYF
>13|.|TRBJ1-3|TRBV28|.
TGTGCCAGCAGTTTGACAGCCGGGGGCACCATATATTTT
CASSLTAGGTIYF
>15|.|TRBJ2-2|TRBV7-8|.
TGTGCCAGCAGCTTAGTAGGGTTTCGCACCGGGGAGCTGTTTTTT
CASSLVGFRTGELFF
>14|.|TRBJ2-7|TRBV18|.
TGTGCCAGCTCACCAAACACAGGCGGTTACGAGCAGTACTTC
CASSPNTGGYEQYF
>13|.|TRBJ2-7|TRBV29-1|.
TGCAGCGTTGGGGGCAGGGCGGCCTACGAGCAGTACTTC
CSVGGRAAYEQYF
>14|.|TRBJ1-2|TRBV19|.
TGTGCCAGTAGTATACAGGGCGATCGCTATGGCTACACCTTC
CASSIQGDRYGYTF
>17|.|TRBJ2-1|TRBV28|.
TGTGCCAGCAAGGGGACAACCGGGTCGAGCTCCTACAATGAGCAGTTCTTC
CASKGTTGSSSYNEQFF
>13|.|TRBJ1-5|TRBV6-1|.
TGTGCCAGCAGCGCTGATCGGGCTCAGCCCCAGCATTTT
CASSADRAQPQHF
>15|few|TRBJ2-7|TRBV28|TRBD1
TGTGCCAGCAGTTTCGGACAGGGGCGCTCCTACGAGCAGTACTTC
CASSFGQGRSYEQYF
>15|.|TRBJ2-7|TRBV11-1|.
TGTGCCAGCAGCCCCCGTGACGCGGGGAACGGTGAGCAGTACTTC
CASSPRDAGNGEQYF
>16|.|TRBJ2-7|TRBV4-1|TRBD2
TGCGCCAGCAGCCAACTTCCACTAGCGGGAGGCTACGAGCAGTACTTC
CASSQLPLAGGYEQYF
>14|.|TRBJ2-7|TRBV5-5|TRBD2
TGTGCCAGCAGCCCCCGGACTAGCTCGGACGAGCAGTACTTC
CASSPRTSSDEQYF
>15|.|TRBJ1-1|TRBV5-1|.
TGCGCCAGCAGCTTGGCAGGGGTCATGAACACTGAAGCTTTCTTT
CASSLAGVMNTEAFF
>14|.|TRBJ1-1|TRBV6-6|.
TGTGCCAGCAGTTACCCCCGTTTGGAGGGGTCCGCTTTCTTT
CASSYPRLEGSAFF
>13|.|TRBJ1-2|TRBV28|.
TGTGCCAGCAGCAAAGTTTCGGGGGTTGGCTACACCTTC
CASSKVSGVGYTF
>16|.|TRBJ1-2|TRBV25-1|.
TGTGCCAGCAGTGAATATCGCCATCCCCTTAACTATGGCTACACCTTC
CASSEYRHPLNYGYTF
>14|.|TRBJ2-7|TRBV7-6|TRBD2
TGTGCCAGCAGCCCTAGCGGGAGGGCCTACGAGCAGTACTTC
CASSPSGRAYEQYF